The 23 T cell receptor beta chains below were found in one sample sequenced in a study of blood T cell repertoires in COVID-19. The assay was immunoSEQ multiplex PCR, and TCRdb's table has in-frame clones only and misses some. The repertoire holds around 110,000 clones, with roughly 90% as singletons. Sequenced material: peripheral blood. These receptors all come from a man aged 35 to 55 with acute or convalescent COVID-19.

The chain has TRBV5-8 and TRBJ1-6; TRBD1 matches at 7 bases. Trimming took 4 bases from V and 7 from J; bases not matched to a gene: 5. Germline V CDR1 and CDR2: SGHTS, YDEGEE. CDR3 length: 14 amino acids. In DNA form, the CDR3 reads TGTGCCAGCAGCCCCGGGACAGTAAATTCACCCCTCCACTTT. Translated, it gives CASSPGTVNSPLHF.

This chain connects TRBV4-2 to TRBJ2-1, with 9 bases matching TRBD1. The germline gives CDR1 LGHNA, CDR2 YNFKEQ. This CDR3 region has 15 residues. After removal of 0 bases from V and 9 bases from J, the junction contained 6 bases not matched to a gene. This chain's CDR3 is CASSQEGQGVPEQFF. In DNA form, the CDR3 reads TGTGCCAGCAGCCAAGAGGGACAGGGTGTTCCTGAGCAGTTCTTC.

The chain has TRBV6-6 and TRBJ1-3; 7 bases are a match to TRBD1. Germline V gene data show CDR1 as MNHNY and CDR2 as SVGAGI (reference sequence). With 6 bases clipped from V and 3 bases from J, the junction kept 11 bases outside the gene matches. This CDR3 has 16 residues. The CDR3 region is CASRRADSGGGNTIYF. The CDR3 DNA sequence: TGTGCCAGCAGAAGGGCAGATTCAGGGGGTGGAAACACCATATATTTT.

The genes are TRBV2 and TRBJ1-5; D may be TRBD1 (5 bases). Trimming took off 4 bases at V and 0 bases at J, with 7 bases between the two ends. Germline V gene lookup returns CDR1 SNHLY and CDR2 FYNNEI. The length of the CDR3 is 14 residues. The CDR3 region has the DNA TGTGCCAGCAGTGCAGGGAATAGCAATCAGCCCCAGCATTTT. This gives the protein CASSAGNSNQPQHF.

In DNA, the CDR3 is TGTGCCAGCAGTTACTTCCGGACAGGGGAGGGTGGCTACACCTTC. This sequence encodes CASSYFRTGEGGYTF. This rearrangement joins TRBV6-2 or TRBV6-3 to TRBJ1-2; the match to TRBD1 covers 9 bases. This CDR3 has 15 amino acids. After removal of 1 base from V and 7 bases from J, the junction contained 7 bases not matched to a gene. Germline CDR1 MNHEY, CDR2 SVGEGT.

The chain is built from TRBV7-9 and TRBJ2-3; 9 bases are a match to TRBD1. CDR1 is SEHNR and CDR2 is FQNEAQ in the germline V gene (reference sequence). V was clipped by 7 bases and J by 3 bases; unmatched bases: 17. The CDR3 totals 18 residues. Here the CDR3 reads CASIHAGTGTGWTDTQYF. CDR3 sequence (DNA): TGTGCCAGCATCCACGCCGGAACCGGGACAGGGTGGACAGATACGCAGTATTTT.

The chain recombines TRBV2 with TRBJ2-2; 7 positions agree with TRBD1. The V segment lost 2 bases and the J segment 2 bases; nucleotides outside the gene matches: 2. From germline, CDR1 is SNHLY and CDR2 FYNNEI. The CDR3 has 15 residues. Here the CDR3 reads CASSEWDSNTGELFF. The CDR3 DNA is TGTGCCAGCAGTGAATGGGACAGTAACACCGGGGAGCTGTTTTTT.

The chain carries TRBV6-5 and TRBJ1-1; the D is unclear. This CDR3 has 15 amino acids. V was cut by 5 bases and J by 0 bases, with 13 bases left in between. In germline, CDR1 is MNHEY, CDR2 SVGAGI. This chain's CDR3 is CASSPGGGMNTEAFF. DNA for the CDR3: TGTGCCAGCAGTCCCGGAGGTGGCATGAACACTGAAGCTTTCTTT.

This sequence joins TRBV6-5 and TRBJ1-5, with D perhaps TRBD1 (6 bases). Trimming took off 5 bases at V and 0 bases at J, with 11 bases between the two ends. CDR1 is MNHEY and CDR2 is SVGAGI in the germline V gene. The CDR3 consists of 15 residues. The chain's CDR3 is CASSRTAYSNQPQHF. In nucleotides, the CDR3 is TGTGCCAGCAGTAGGACAGCCTATAGCAATCAGCCCCAGCATTTT.

The genes are TRBV6-6 and TRBJ1-4, with D perhaps matching TRBD1 (6 bases). The V and J ends lost 2 bases and 5 bases respectively, with 9 bases between them. The CDR3 has 14 amino acids. In germline, CDR1 is MNHNY, CDR2 SVGAGI (reference sequence). The CDR3: CASSYRDKNEKLFF. CDR3 coding DNA: TGTGCCAGCAGTTACCGGGACAAAAATGAAAAACTGTTTTTT.

This sequence joins TRBV10-1 and TRBJ2-1, with D possibly being TRBD2 (6 bases). Germline CDR1 and CDR2: WNHNN and SYGVQD (reference sequence). The V end lost 5 bases, the J end lost 5 bases, and 16 bases lay between the germline ends. This CDR3 spans 15 amino acids. DNA for the CDR3: TGCGCCAGCAGTCCATCGGGACTTAATAACAATGAGCAGTTCTTC. This sequence encodes CASSPSGLNNNEQFF.

V usage is TRBV5-1 and J usage is TRBJ1-3; the match to TRBD1 covers 9 bases. The J segment lost 1 base and the V segment lost 4 bases, leaving 6 bases of the junction unmatched. There are 16 residues in the CDR3. Germline V lookup: CDR1 SGHRS, CDR2 YFSETQ. The CDR3 reads CASSIGTGNSGNTIYF. Written as DNA, the CDR3 is TGCGCCAGCAGCATTGGGACAGGGAATTCTGGAAACACCATATATTTT. The variable domain in full, with the rest retrieved from reference TRBV5-1 and TRBJ1-3, is KAGVTQTPRYLIKTRGQQVTLSCSPISGHRSVSWYQQTPGQGLQFLFEYFSETQRNKGNFPGRFSGRQFSNSRSEMNVSTLELGDSALYLCASSIGTGNSGNTIYFGEGSWLTVV.

The chain is built from TRBV5-6 and TRBJ1-2, with D tentatively TRBD1 (5 bases). The V gene lost 1 base and the J gene lost 6 bases, with 10 bases spanning the gap. The CDR3 length is 13 residues. Germline CDR1 reads SGHDT; CDR2 reads YYEEEE. The CDR3 is CASSLRGGNGYTF. The DNA for the CDR3 is TGTGCCAGCAGCTTGCGGGGGGGGAATGGCTACACCTTC.

This clone was detected only a few times. Here the CDR3 DNA reads TGTGCCAGCAGCCATGACCCGAGCCTGAGGACCGGGGAGCTGTTTTTT. Translated, it gives CASSHDPSLRTGELFF. The V call is TRBV5-5, the J call TRBJ2-2; D is undetermined. The germline V gene has CDR1 SGHKS and CDR2 YYEKEE (reference sequence). The CDR3 loop spans 16 amino acids. V shed 4 bases and J shed 5 bases, with 18 bases lying between them.

The rearrangement links TRBV27 to TRBJ1-2; possible D gene TRBD1, 6 bases. The V gene's germline CDR1 is MNHEY and CDR2 SMNVEV (reference sequence). V shed 3 bases and J shed 4 bases, with 12 bases lying between them. The CDR3 has 14 residues. CDR3 DNA sequence: TGTGCCAGCAGTTTCTCAGGGGACCGCTATGGCTACACCTTC. This encodes CASSFSGDRYGYTF.

The chain employs TRBV6-5 and TRBJ1-6, with a weak D call TRBD1 (5 bases). V lost 1 base, J lost 7 bases, and 8 bases lay in between. CDR1 and CDR2 (germline): MNHEY, SVGAGI. CDR3 length equals 14 residues. CDR3 sequence (DNA): TGTGCCAGCAGTTACTTCCCAGGGAATTCACCCCTCCACTTT. Residues: CASSYFPGNSPLHF.

This clone was observed a single time. This sequence joins TRBV5-1 and TRBJ1-5, with D hard to call. The ends were cut back, 4 bases at V and 0 bases at J, with 14 bases in the middle. Per the germline V gene, CDR1 is SGHRS and CDR2 is YFSETQ. CDR3 length: 16 amino acids. CDR3 sequence: CASSLGTPNSNQPQHF. Written as DNA, the CDR3 is TGCGCCAGCAGCCTTGGCACCCCCAATAGCAATCAGCCCCAGCATTTT.

This clone was recorded many times. The V call is TRBV6-6, the J call TRBJ2-2; unclear D gene. The CDR3 has 14 residues. V dropped 5 bases and J dropped 1 base, with 8 bases sitting between them. The germline CDR1 and CDR2 sequences are MNHNY and SVGAGI (reference sequence). The CDR3 protein is CASSTNKNTGELFF. The DNA for the CDR3 is TGTGCCAGCAGTACTAACAAGAACACCGGGGAGCTGTTTTTT.

The count of this clone is one. The chain links TRBV3-1 (or the pseudogene TRBV3-2) to TRBJ1-3; D gene unclear. This CDR3 spans 15 amino acids. V gave up 3 bases and J gave up 0 bases, with 9 bases separating them. Germline values: CDR1 LGHDT, CDR2 YNNKEL (reference sequence). The CDR3, as DNA: TGTGCCAGCAGCCAGAGAGCCTACTCTGGAAACACCATATATTTT. As protein: CASSQRAYSGNTIYF.

The chain employs TRBV5-1 and TRBJ1-2; D uncertain. Trimming pared 1 base from V and 0 bases from J, leaving 10 bases between. CDR1 is SGHRS, CDR2 YFSETQ, per germline. The CDR3 covers 15 residues. The CDR3 reads CASSLSSGTNYGYTF. The CDR3 DNA is TGCGCCAGCAGCTTGAGTTCAGGTACTAACTATGGCTACACCTTC.

CDR3 sequence: CAWRQGASGANVLTF. CDR3 DNA: TGTGCCTGGAGACAAGGAGCTTCTGGGGCCAACGTCCTGACTTTC. This chain connects TRBV30 to TRBJ2-6; D unresolved. The CDR3 spans 15 residues. From germline, CDR1 is GTSNPN and CDR2 SVGIG (reference sequence). V lost 3 bases and J lost 1, with 10 bases in between.

The rearrangement uses TRBV3-1 (or the pseudogene TRBV3-2) and TRBJ1-5; D uncertain. The germline V gene has CDR1 LGHDT and CDR2 YNNKEL (reference sequence). Trimming removed 0 bases from V and 0 bases from J, with 6 bases in between. The CDR3 extends over 15 amino acids. CDR3 loop: CASSQDPISNQPQHF. CDR3 DNA: TGTGCCAGCAGCCAAGACCCTATTAGCAATCAGCCCCAGCATTTT.

This clone was picked up many times. One end of the junction is discordant with germline, which a read error may explain. The rearrangement joins TRBV4-1 to TRBJ1-1, with D possibly TRBD1 on 6 matching bases. Germline CDR1 and CDR2: MGHRA and YSYEKL. The CDR3 length is 15 residues. CDR3 bases: TGCGCCAGCAGCGAAGAAAGGACAGAAAACACTGAAGCTTTCTTT. This encodes CASSEERTENTEAFF.